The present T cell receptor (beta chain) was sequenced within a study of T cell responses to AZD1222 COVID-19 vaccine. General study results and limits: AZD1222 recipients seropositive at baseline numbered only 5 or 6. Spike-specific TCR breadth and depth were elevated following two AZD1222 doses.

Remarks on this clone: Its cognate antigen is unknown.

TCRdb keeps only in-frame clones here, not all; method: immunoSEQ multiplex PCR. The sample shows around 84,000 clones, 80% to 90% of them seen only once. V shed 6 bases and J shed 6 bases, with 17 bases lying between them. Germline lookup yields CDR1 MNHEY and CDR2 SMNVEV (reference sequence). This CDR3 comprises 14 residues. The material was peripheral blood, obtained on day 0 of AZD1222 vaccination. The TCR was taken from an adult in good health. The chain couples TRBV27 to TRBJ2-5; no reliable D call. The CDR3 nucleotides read TGTGCCAGCAGCAAAAGCATTGTGATAAAGACCCAGTACTTC. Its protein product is CASSKSIVIKTQYF.